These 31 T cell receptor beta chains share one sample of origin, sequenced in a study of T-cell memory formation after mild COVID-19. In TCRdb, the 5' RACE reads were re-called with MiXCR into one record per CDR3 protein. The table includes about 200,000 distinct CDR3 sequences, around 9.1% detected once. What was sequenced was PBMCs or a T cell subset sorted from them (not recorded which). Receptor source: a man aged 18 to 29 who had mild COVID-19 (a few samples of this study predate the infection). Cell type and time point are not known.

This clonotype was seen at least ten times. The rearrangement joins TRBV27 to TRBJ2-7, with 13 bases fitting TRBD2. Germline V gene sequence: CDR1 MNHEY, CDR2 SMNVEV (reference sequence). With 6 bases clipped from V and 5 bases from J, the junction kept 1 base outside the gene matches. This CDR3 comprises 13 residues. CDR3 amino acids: CASSGTSGDEQYF. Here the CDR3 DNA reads TGTGCCAGCAGCGGGACTAGCGGGGACGAGCAGTACTTC.

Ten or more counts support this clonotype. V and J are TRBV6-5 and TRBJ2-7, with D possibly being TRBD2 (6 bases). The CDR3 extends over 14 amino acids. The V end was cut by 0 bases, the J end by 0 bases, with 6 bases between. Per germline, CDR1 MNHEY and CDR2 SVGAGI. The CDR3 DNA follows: TGTGCCAGCAGTTACTCGCGGGGCTCCTACGAGCAGTACTTC. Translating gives CASSYSRGSYEQYF.

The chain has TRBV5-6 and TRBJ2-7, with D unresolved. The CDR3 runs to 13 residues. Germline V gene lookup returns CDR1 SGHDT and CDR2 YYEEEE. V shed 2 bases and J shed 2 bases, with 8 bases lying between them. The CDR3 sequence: CASSFHGPYEQYV. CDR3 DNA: TGTGCCAGCAGCTTCCACGGTCCCTACGAGCAGTACGTC.

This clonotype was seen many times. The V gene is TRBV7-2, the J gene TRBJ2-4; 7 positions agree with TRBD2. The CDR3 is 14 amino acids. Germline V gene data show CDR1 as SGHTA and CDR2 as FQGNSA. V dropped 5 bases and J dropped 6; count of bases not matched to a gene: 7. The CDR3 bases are TGTGCCAGCAGCCCACAAACGGGGGGAAACATTCAGTACTTC. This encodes CASSPQTGGNIQYF.

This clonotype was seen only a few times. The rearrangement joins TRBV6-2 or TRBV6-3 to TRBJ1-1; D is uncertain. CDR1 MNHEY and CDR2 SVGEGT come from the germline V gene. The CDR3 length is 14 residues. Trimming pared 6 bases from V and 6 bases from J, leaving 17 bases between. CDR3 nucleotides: TGTGCCAGCAGCCTTAGACCCGTGGGCGCTGAAGCTTTCTTT. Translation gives CASSLRPVGAEAFF.

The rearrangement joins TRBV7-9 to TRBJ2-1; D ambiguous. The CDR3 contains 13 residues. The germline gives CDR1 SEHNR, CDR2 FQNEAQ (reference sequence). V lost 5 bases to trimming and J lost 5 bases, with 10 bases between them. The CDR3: CASSPDMDNEQFF. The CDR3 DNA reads TGTGCCAGCAGCCCAGATATGGACAATGAGCAGTTCTTC.

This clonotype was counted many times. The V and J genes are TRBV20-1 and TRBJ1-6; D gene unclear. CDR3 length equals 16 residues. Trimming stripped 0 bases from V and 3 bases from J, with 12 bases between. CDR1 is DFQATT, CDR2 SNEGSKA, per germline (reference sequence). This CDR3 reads CSARDIRTGYNSPLHF. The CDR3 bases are TGCAGTGCTAGAGATATCAGGACGGGCTATAATTCACCCCTCCACTTT.

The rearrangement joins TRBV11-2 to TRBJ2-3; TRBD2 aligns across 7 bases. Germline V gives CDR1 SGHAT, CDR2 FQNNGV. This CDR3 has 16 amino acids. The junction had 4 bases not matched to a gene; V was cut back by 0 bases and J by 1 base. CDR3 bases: TGTGCCAGCAGCTTAGATGGGCTAGCGGGCACAGATACGCAGTATTTT. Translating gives CASSLDGLAGTDTQYF.

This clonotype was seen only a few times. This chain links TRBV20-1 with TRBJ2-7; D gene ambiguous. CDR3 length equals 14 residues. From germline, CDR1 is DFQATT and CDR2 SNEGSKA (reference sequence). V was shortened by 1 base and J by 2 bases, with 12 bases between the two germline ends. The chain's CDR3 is CSARGSELTYEQYV. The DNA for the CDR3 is TGCAGTGCTAGAGGTTCAGAACTTACCTACGAGCAGTACGTC.

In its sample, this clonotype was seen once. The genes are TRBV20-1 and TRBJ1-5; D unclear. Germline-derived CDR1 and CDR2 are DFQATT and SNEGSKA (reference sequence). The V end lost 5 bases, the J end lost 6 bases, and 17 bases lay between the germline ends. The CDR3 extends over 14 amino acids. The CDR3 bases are TGCAGTGCTGGACCTCCGGCTGGAAGTCAGCCCCAGCATTTT. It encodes CSAGPPAGSQPQHF.

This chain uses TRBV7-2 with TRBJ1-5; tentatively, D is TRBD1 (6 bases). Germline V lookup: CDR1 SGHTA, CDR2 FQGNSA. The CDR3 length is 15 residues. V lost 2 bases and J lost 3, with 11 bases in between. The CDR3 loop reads CASSLWQGINQPQHF. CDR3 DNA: TGTGCCAGCAGCTTATGGCAGGGGATCAATCAGCCCCAGCATTTT.

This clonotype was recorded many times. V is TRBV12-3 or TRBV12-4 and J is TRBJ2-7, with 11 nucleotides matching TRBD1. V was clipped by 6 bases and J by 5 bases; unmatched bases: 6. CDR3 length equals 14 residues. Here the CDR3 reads CASSPGTGGDEQYF. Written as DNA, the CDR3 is TGTGCCAGCAGCCCCGGGACAGGGGGAGACGAGCAGTACTTC.

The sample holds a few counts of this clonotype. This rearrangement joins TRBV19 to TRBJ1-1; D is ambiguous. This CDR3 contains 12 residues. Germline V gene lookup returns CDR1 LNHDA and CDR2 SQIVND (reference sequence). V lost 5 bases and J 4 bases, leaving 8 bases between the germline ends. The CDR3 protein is CASSERSTEAFF. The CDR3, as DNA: TGTGCCAGTAGTGAGCGGAGCACTGAAGCTTTCTTT.

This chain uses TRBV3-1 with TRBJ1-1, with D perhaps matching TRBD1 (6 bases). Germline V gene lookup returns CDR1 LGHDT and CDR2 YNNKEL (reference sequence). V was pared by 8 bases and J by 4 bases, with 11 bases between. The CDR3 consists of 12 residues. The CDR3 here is CASLGAGTEAFF. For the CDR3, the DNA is TGTGCCAGCTTGGGGGCAGGCACTGAAGCTTTCTTT.

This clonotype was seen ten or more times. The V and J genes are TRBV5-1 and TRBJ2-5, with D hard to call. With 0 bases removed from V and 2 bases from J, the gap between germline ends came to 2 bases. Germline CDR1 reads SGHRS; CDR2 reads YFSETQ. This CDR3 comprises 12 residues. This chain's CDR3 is CASSLEQETQYF. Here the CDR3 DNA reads TGCGCCAGCAGCTTGGAGCAAGAGACCCAGTACTTC.

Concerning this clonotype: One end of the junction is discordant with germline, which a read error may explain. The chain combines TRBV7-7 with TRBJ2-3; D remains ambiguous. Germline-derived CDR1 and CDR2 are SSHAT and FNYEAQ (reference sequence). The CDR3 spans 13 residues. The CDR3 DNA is TGTGCTAGCAGCCTGGGAAGCGCAGATACGCAGTATTTT. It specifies CASSLGSADTQYF.

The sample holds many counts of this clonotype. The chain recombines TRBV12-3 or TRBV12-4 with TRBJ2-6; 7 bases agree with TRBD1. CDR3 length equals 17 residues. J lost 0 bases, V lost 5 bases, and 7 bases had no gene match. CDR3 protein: CASSGTVGTSGANVLTF. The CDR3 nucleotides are TGTGCCAGCAGTGGGACAGTCGGAACCTCTGGGGCCAACGTCCTGACTTTC.

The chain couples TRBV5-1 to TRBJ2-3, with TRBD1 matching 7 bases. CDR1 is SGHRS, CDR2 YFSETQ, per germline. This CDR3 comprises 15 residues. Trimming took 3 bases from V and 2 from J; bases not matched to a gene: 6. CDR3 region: CASSYSGTDTDTQYF. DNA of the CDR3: TGCGCCAGCAGCTACTCCGGGACAGACACAGATACGCAGTATTTT.

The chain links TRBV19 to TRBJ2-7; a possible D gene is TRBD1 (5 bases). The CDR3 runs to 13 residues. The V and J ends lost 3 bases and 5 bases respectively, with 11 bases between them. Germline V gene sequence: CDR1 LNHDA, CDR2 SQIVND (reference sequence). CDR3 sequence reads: CASSIQGLDEQYF. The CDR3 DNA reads TGTGCCAGTAGTATTCAGGGTCTCGACGAGCAGTACTTC.

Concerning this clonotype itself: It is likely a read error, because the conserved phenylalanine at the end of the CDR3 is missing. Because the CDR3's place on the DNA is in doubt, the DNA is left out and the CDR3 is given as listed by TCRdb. The CDR3 protein is CASGRGLA. The gene calls are TRBV21-1 and TRBJ2-2; the D call in the table, TRBD2, was not verified against the DNA. TRBV21-1 is a recognized pseudogene. The CDR3 is 8 amino acids in total, end residues counted.

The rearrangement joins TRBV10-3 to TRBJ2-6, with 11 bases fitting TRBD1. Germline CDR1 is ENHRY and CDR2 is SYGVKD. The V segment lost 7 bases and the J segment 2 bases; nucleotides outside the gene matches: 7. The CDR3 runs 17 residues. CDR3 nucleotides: TGTGCCATCAACCCCGGGACAGGGGGTCCTGGGGCCAACGTCCTGACTTTC. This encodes CAINPGTGGPGANVLTF.

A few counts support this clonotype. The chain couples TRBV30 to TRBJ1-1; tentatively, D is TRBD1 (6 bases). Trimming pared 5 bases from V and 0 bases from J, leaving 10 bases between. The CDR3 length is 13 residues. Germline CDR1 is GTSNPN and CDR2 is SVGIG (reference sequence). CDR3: CAWGQNLNTEAFF. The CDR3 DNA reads TGTGCCTGGGGACAGAATTTGAACACTGAAGCTTTCTTT.

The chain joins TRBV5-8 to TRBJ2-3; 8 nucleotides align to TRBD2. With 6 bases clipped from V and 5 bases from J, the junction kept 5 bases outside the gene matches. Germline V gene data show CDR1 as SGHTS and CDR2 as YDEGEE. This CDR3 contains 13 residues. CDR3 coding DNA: TGTGCCAGCAACCGACGGGGGGGAGATACGCAGTATTTT. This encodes CASNRRGGDTQYF.

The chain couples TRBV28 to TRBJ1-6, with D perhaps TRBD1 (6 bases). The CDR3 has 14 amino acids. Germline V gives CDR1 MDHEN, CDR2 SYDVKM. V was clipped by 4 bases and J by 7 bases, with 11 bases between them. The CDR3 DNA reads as TGTGCCAGCAGTTCAGCTACAGGGAATTCACCCCTCCACTTT. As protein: CASSSATGNSPLHF.

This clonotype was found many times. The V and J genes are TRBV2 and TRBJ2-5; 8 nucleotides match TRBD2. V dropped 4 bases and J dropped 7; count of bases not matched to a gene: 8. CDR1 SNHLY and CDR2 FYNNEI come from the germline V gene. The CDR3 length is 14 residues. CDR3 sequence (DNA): TGTGCCAGCAGTGGGGCAGCAGCGGGGGTGACCCAGTACTTC. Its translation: CASSGAAAGVTQYF.

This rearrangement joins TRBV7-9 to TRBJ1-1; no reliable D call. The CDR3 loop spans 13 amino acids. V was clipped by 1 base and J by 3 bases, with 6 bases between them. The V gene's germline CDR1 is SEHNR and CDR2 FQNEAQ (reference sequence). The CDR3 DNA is TGTGCCAGCAGCTTAGTGGCGGACACTGAAGCTTTCTTT. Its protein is CASSLVADTEAFF.

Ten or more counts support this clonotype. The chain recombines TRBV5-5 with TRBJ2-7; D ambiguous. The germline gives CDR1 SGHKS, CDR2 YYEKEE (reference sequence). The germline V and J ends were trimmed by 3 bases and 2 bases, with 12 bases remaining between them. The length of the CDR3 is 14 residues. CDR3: CASSSGLEAYEQYF. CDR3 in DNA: TGTGCCAGCAGCTCGGGCTTAGAGGCCTACGAGCAGTACTTC.

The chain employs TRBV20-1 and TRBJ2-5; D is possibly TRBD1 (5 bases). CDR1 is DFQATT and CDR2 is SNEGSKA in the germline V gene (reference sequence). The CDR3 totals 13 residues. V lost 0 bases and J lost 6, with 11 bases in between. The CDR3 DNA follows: TGCAGTGCTAGAGATCCAGGGAAAAAGACCCAGTACTTC. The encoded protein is CSARDPGKKTQYF.

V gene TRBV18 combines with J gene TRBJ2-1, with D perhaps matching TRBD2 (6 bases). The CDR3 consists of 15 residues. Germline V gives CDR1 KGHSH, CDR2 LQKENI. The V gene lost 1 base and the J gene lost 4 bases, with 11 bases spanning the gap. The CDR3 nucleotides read TGTGCCAGCTCACCACGGCCTAGCGTTTACAATGAGCAGTTCTTC. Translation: CASSPRPSVYNEQFF.

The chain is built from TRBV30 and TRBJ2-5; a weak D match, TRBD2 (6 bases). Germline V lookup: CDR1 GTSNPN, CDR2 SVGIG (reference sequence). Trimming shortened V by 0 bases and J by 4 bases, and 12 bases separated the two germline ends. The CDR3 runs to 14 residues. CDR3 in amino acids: CAWSVGGIRETQYF. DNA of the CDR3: TGTGCCTGGAGTGTGGGAGGAATTAGAGAGACCCAGTACTTC.

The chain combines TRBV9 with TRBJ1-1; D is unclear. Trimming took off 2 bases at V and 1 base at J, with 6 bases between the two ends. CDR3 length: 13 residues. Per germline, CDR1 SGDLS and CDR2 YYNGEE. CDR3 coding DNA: TGTGCCAGCAGCGTTCACTCGAACACTGAAGCTTTCTTT. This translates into CASSVHSNTEAFF.